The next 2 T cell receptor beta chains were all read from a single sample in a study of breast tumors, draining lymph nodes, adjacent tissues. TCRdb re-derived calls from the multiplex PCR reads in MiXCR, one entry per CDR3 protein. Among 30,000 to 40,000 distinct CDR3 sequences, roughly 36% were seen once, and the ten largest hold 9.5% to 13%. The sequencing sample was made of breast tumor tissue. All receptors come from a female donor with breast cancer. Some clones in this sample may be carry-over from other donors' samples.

The CDR3, as DNA: TGTGCCAGCAGCCAAGGACTCAATCAGCCCCAGCATTTT. Its protein product is CASSQGLNQPQHF. The chain is built from TRBV14 and TRBJ1-5, with D uncertain. Trimming took 1 base from V and 3 from J, leaving 4 bases between them. The CDR3 loop spans 13 amino acids. Per the germline V gene, CDR1 is SGHDN and CDR2 is FVKESK.

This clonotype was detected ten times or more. The CDR3 loop is CSRQTLGSPLHF. The CDR3 bases are TGCAGCAGACAGACCTTAGGTTCACCCCTCCACTTT. J is TRBJ1-6 and V is TRBV20-1; possibly TRBD1 for D (5 bases). Germline V gene sequence: CDR1 DFQATT, CDR2 SNEGSKA (reference sequence). CDR3 size: 12 residues.